This T cell receptor beta chain appears in the sequencing data of a study of cytomegalovirus exposure and HLA in healthy donors. Findings and limits, study-wide: Cytomegalovirus-associated status was assigned to 164 TCR beta chains.

J lost 4 bases, V lost 3 bases, and 3 bases had no gene match. The CDR3 extends over 15 amino acids. CDR1 LGHNA and CDR2 YSLEER come from the germline V gene. Comment on this clone: Its specificity is not known.

Researchers ran the PCR with 60 Vbeta and 13 Jbeta primers. Clones were read by immunoSEQ multiplex PCR, and TCRdb kept only the in-frame ones, dropping some. The sample lists 200,000 to 300,000 clones, approximately 84% seen once, with 1.5% to 2% in the top ten. J is TRBJ2-3 and V is TRBV4-3, with 11 bases identical to TRBD2. This receptor was taken from a woman aged 40 to 50 in good health and CMV-seropositive. The source material was PBMCs. This CDR3 reads CASSQDSGRADTQYF. As DNA, the CDR3 is TGCGCCAGCAGCCAGGATAGCGGGAGGGCAGATACGCAGTATTTT.